This is a list of T cell receptor beta chains from one sample in a study of cytomegalovirus exposure and HLA in healthy donors. The protocol was immunoSEQ multiplex PCR, while the TCRdb copy is restricted to in-frame clones and leaves out a portion. The sample carries roughly 140,000 clones, roughly 79% recorded once. The sample taken for sequencing was PBMCs. The receptors stem from a male donor in good health and CMV-seronegative. The CDR3 runs from the conserved cysteine through the conserved F or W. D genes are given only for firm matches. Only some rows state a clone size, as once, few, many or a class for expanded clones.

.	TRBV5-6	TRBD2	TRBJ2-6	CASSKDPGTSGSGANVLTF	TGTGCCAGCAGTAAAGACCCCGGGACTAGCGGGTCTGGGGCCAACGTCCTGACTTTC
.	TRBV11-2	.	TRBJ1-1	CASSLLQGGGTEAFF	TGTGCCAGCAGCTTACTCCAGGGCGGGGGAACTGAAGCTTTCTTT
.	TRBV6-5	TRBD1	TRBJ1-5	CASPRDRVNQPQHF	TGTGCCAGCCCTAGGGACAGGGTCAATCAGCCCCAGCATTTT
.	TRBV4-2	TRBD2	TRBJ2-1	CASSPLLAGGSNEQFF	TGTGCCAGCAGCCCCCTGCTAGCGGGAGGGTCTAATGAGCAGTTCTTC
few	TRBV9	.	TRBJ2-3	CASSVAGRGTDTQYF	TGTGCCAGCAGCGTAGCCGGGAGAGGCACAGATACGCAGTATTTT
.	TRBV13	.	TRBJ1-5	CASSLGRAFNQPQHF	TGTGCCAGCAGCTTAGGCAGGGCTTTCAATCAGCCCCAGCATTTT
.	TRBV18	.	TRBJ1-5	CASSPGQNQPQHF	TGTGCCAGCTCACCAGGACAGAATCAGCCCCAGCATTTT
few	TRBV29-1	.	TRBJ2-1	CSVEEITDTSYNEQFF	TGCAGCGTTGAAGAAATAACTGACACATCGTACAATGAGCAGTTCTTC
.	TRBV19	.	TRBJ1-6	CASSTRQANSPLHF	TGTGCCAGTAGTACAAGACAGGCCAATTCACCCCTCCACTTT
.	TRBV4-2	.	TRBJ2-2	CASSQVTAPNTGELFF	TGTGCCAGCAGCCAGGTGACAGCCCCGAACACCGGGGAGCTGTTTTTT
.	TRBV10-3	TRBD1	TRBJ1-1	CATRQGASNTEAFF	TGTGCCACACGACAGGGGGCGAGTAACACTGAAGCTTTCTTT
.	TRBV19	TRBD1	TRBJ1-2	CASSTQLPGQGSGYTF	TGTGCCAGTAGTACCCAACTCCCGGGACAGGGGTCTGGCTACACCTTC
few	TRBV6-5	.	TRBJ2-7	CASSFGGSSYEQYF	TGTGCCAGCAGTTTCGGCGGTAGCTCCTACGAGCAGTACTTC
.	TRBV5-1	.	TRBJ1-2	CASSLDRTIRGYTF	TGCGCCAGCAGCTTGGACAGGACAATCCGTGGCTACACCTTC
.	TRBV9	.	TRBJ1-1	CASSHPAGQNTEAFF	TGTGCCAGCAGCCACCCGGCAGGCCAGAACACTGAAGCTTTCTTT
.	TRBV18	.	TRBJ2-4	CASSPSGGAKNIQYF	TGTGCCAGCTCACCAAGTGGGGGGGCCAAAAACATTCAGTACTTC
.	TRBV4-2	.	TRBJ1-2	CASSQDRGNPAGYTF	TGTGCCAGCAGCCAAGATAGGGGCAATCCGGCTGGCTACACCTTC
once	TRBV5-4	TRBD1	TRBJ1-2	CASSPWGTGDGYTF	TGTGCCAGCAGCCCCTGGGGGACAGGGGACGGCTACACCTTC
.	TRBV11-2	TRBD1	TRBJ1-1	CASSSPGTGGYTEAFF	TGTGCCAGCAGCTCTCCCGGGACAGGGGGTTACACTGAAGCTTTCTTT
.	TRBV2	.	TRBJ2-3	CASSWTIHSDTQYF	TGTGCCAGCAGTTGGACAATACACTCAGATACGCAGTATTTT
once	TRBV10-2	TRBD1	TRBJ1-6	CASAGQGANSPLHF	TGCGCCAGCGCCGGACAGGGGGCAAATTCACCCCTCCACTTT
.	TRBV7-9	TRBD2	TRBJ2-5	CSSSLGLAGGSETQYF	TGTTCCAGCAGCTTAGGGCTAGCGGGAGGGAGTGAGACCCAGTACTTC
.	TRBV6-5	.	TRBJ1-6	CASRSAGYNSPLHF	TGTGCCAGCAGATCTGCCGGGTATAATTCACCCCTCCACTTT
.	TRBV6-1	TRBD1	TRBJ2-2	CASRSRDRGLFF	TGTGCCAGCAGGAGCCGGGACAGGGGGCTGTTTTTT
few	TRBV19	.	TRBJ2-1	CASSISAAGNEQFF	TGTGCCAGTAGTATTTCAGCGGCTGGGAATGAGCAGTTCTTC
.	TRBV19	.	TRBJ1-3	CASSIEGNPGNTIYF	TGTGCCAGTAGTATTGAGGGAAACCCTGGAAACACCATATATTTT
.	TRBV6-5	.	TRBJ1-2	CASSPLDAAAGYTF	TGTGCCAGCAGTCCCCTCGACGCGGCCGCTGGCTACACCTTC
.	TRBV27	.	TRBJ1-1	CASSLGGPISEAFF	TGTGCCAGCAGTTTAGGCGGGCCCATATCTGAAGCTTTCTTT
.	TRBV27	.	TRBJ2-7	CASSLDSRIHYEQYF	TGTGCCAGCAGTTTAGACAGCAGAATCCACTACGAGCAGTACTTC
few	TRBV7-8	.	TRBJ2-1	CASSLSRDNEQFF	TGTGCCAGCAGCTTATCTCGCGACAATGAGCAGTTCTTC
.	TRBV7-9	.	TRBJ1-2	CASSLEGGAIDGYTF	TGTGCCAGCAGCTTGGAGGGGGGGGCGATCGATGGCTACACCTTC
.	TRBV6-4	TRBD1	TRBJ2-3	CASSDGDREGTDTQYF	TGTGCCAGCAGTGACGGGGACAGGGAGGGAACAGATACGCAGTATTTT
.	TRBV30	TRBD1	TRBJ1-1	CAWSVQDRGTFF	TGTGCCTGGAGTGTACAGGACAGGGGGACCTTCTTT
.	TRBV6-5	TRBD1	TRBJ1-1	CASSLQDRGNTEAFF	TGTGCCAGCAGTTTACAGGACAGGGGGAACACTGAAGCTTTCTTT
.	TRBV7-6	TRBD2	TRBJ2-7	CASSPGLGSSEQYF	TGTGCCAGCAGCCCGGGACTAGGAAGCAGCGAGCAGTACTTC
few	TRBV7-6	.	TRBJ2-3	CASSLMGGETDTQYF	TGTGCCAGCAGCTTAATGGGAGGAGAAACAGATACGCAGTATTTT
.	TRBV7-2	TRBD2	TRBJ2-1	CASSSGTRNYNEQFF	TGTGCCAGCAGCTCGGGGACTAGAAACTACAATGAGCAGTTCTTC
.	TRBV5-6	.	TRBJ2-5	CASSLGGGETQYF	TGTGCCAGCAGCTTGGGAGGTGGGGAGACCCAGTACTTC
once	TRBV7-2	TRBD1	TRBJ2-1	CASSSEVLAGGNEQFF	TGTGCCAGCAGCTCCGAGGTCCTAGCAGGGGGTAATGAGCAGTTCTTC
.	TRBV2	.	TRBJ1-2	CASTPDSSWGYTF	TGTGCCAGCACCCCGGACAGTTCGTGGGGCTACACCTTC
once	TRBV7-6	.	TRBJ2-7	CASSLTGGLSYEQYF	TGTGCCAGCAGCTTAACCGGGGGGCTGTCCTACGAGCAGTACTTC
.	TRBV19	.	TRBJ2-7	CATATAASYEQYF	TGTGCCACCGCGACAGCAGCATCCTACGAGCAGTACTTC
once	TRBV7-8	TRBD1	TRBJ1-1	CASSLVTGGNTEAFF	TGTGCCAGCAGCTTAGTAACAGGGGGGAACACTGAAGCTTTCTTT